Listed here are 3 T cell receptor beta chains from one sample, sequenced in a study of Graves' ophthalmopathy and Graves' hyperthyroidism (dated by TCRdb to between 2017 and 2018). TCRdb names Illumina HiSeq 2000 as the instrument used. For repertoire sequencing, the TCR beta CDR3 regions were amplified from RNA transcripts. The first round was an RT-PCR using HTBI primers with the Qiagen OneStep RT-PCR kit, and this first round was followed by a second-round multiplex PCR, then size selection and purification. In TCRdb, the public reads were trimmed at Q25 with fastp and aligned with MiXCR, with productive beta chains retained. CDR3 protein duplicates are merged, each entry listing the most common genes and DNA. The sample table contains a few hundred thousand distinct CDR3 sequences; only one count was recorded for roughly 14% of them. The top ten hold 5.5% to 7% of the sample. Sequencing was carried out using peripheral blood. Receptors were obtained from a woman aged 18-35 years with stable Graves' hyperthyroidism. Donor details come from another sample of the same person, matched by shared clones.

Remarks on this clonotype: A clone one base away is much larger, so this may be a read error. The chain couples TRBV19 to TRBJ2-2, with 7 nucleotides matching TRBD2. The CDR3 contains 15 residues. Germline CDR1 LNHDA, CDR2 SQIVND (reference sequence). CDR3 sequence: CASSTGRVTTGERFF. CDR3 sequence (DNA): TGTGCCAGTAGTACAGGGAGGGTGACCACCGGGGAGCGGTTTTTT.

This clonotype showed up many times. The rearrangement links TRBV12-3 or TRBV12-4 to TRBJ2-7; D unclear. The CDR3 extends over 14 amino acids. Between the trimmed V and J ends, which lost 3 bases and 0 bases, there was a span of 9 bases. The CDR3 is CASSLGPRSYEQYF. The DNA of the CDR3 is TGTGCCAGCAGTTTGGGTCCGCGCTCCTACGAGCAGTACTTC.

This clonotype was recorded at least ten times. At one of its ends the junction is not consistent with the germline gene, which may arise from a read error. The gene calls are TRBV12-3 or TRBV12-4 and TRBJ2-4, with TRBD2 matching 12 bases. The CDR3 has 18 amino acids. The CDR3 here is CASSRRLAGEIAKNIKYF. CDR3 coding DNA: TGTGCCAGCAGCCGGAGACTAGCGGGGGAGATAGCCAAAAACATTAAGTACTTC.